This TCR beta chain was recorded in a study of blood T cell repertoires in COVID-19. On the study more broadly: In each case, the material was cDNA or gDNA derived from T cells, B-cell-depleted T cells, or PBMCs.

Methods used by the authors: Estimation of nucleated cell counts relied on the amplification of reference gene primers. Data came from immunoSEQ multiplex PCR; TCRdb stores just in-frame clones and leaves some out. That table furnishes V, J and clone size, whereas the DNA furnished D and trimming. The profile shows about 160,000 clones, about 85% of them singletons. The sequenced material came from peripheral blood. This sequence was found in a woman in her forties or fifties with COVID-19, enrolled during active disease.

The CDR3 nucleotides read TGTGCCAGCAGTTTCCGTCCCGGACAGGGGGGCCCCTACGAGCAGTACTTC. Translating it yields CASSFRPGQGGPYEQYF. The rearrangement links TRBV28 to TRBJ2-7; TRBD1 matches 10 bases. CDR3 length equals 17 residues. CDR1 and CDR2 from the germline V gene are MDHEN and SYDVKM. The ends lost 3 bases at V and 2 bases at J; junction bases unmatched: 10.